This record covers a single T cell receptor beta chain. What antigen it recognizes has not been identified. Within one base of it there is no much larger clone, and no base qualities were kept. Relative to germline, V is 1 base shorter and J is 4 bases shorter, with 13 bases between their ends. From the cysteine through the phenylalanine, the CDR3 covers 15 amino acids. Here the CDR3 DNA is all that survives: 45 bases in frame from base 1. The germline V gene sets CDR1 to SGHVS and CDR2 to FQNEAQ. Participants in the prospective study were enrolled through a virtual design, were aged about 18 to 90 years, and lived in 24 United States geographic areas. In the prospective study, cohorts were assigned on the basis of participant-reported clinical history obtained from a screening survey and a study questionnaire. Recovered participants in ImmuneRACE Cohort 3 were defined by two consecutive negative NP/OP PCR tests, clearance by a healthcare professional, or resolution of symptoms. In the prospective study, whole blood, serum and a nasopharyngeal or oropharyngeal swab were collected from each participant by mobile phlebotomists. Additional blood draws and questionnaires over a roughly two-month period could optionally be provided by prospective study participants. Before DNA extraction, blood samples from the prospective study were shipped at room temperature or frozen.

The immunoSEQ Assay, a bias-controlled multiplex PCR, was used to amplify TCRbeta CDR3 regions from genomic DNA. The source study handled its data this way. Nucleated cell counts per sample were estimated from amplification of reference gene primers within the assay. To quantify the absolute abundance of each unique TCRbeta CDR3 rearrangement, sequence reads were collapsed and filtered. Productive Simpson clonality was computed per sample as the square root of Simpson's diversity index over productive rearrangements. This is the immuneACCESS table as TCRdb keeps it, with only in-frame sequences that have V and J called. A part of the clones is gone; compared with another copy, unresolved V genes explain less than half, and the rest is unexplained. V, J and clone size were drawn from that table, and D and trimming were deduced from the DNA. The sample table shows approximately 220,000 clones, and roughly 84% are seen once. The ten biggest clones cover approximately 6.2% of the sample.

The data stem from a study of blood T cell repertoires in COVID-19 (dated by TCRdb to 2018 to 2020). At the level of the whole study: Samples covering the acute and convalescent phases of COVID-19 were provided by collaborators in the United States, Italy and Spain. The prospective study material was composed of cDNA or gDNA derived from T cells, B-cell-depleted T cells, or PBMCs. The dataset comprised deeply sampled blood TCRbeta repertoires from subjects exposed to, actively infected with, or recovered from COVID-19. The repertoires were made available in a free public database intended to serve as a resource for research on the immune response to SARS-CoV-2. Samples came from the ongoing ImmuneRACE study (first 160 participants) plus 1,254 subjects from 6 global collaborators. Nearly every sample came with metadata listing a de-identified subject ID, COVID-19 status, age in years and sex. HLA class I and class II types, where available, came from metadata supplied by the sample provider rather than from assay-based typing.

What the authors observed across the whole study: The amount of clinical and demographic metadata varied by source and participant and was provided uncurated.

Recombination joined TRBV7-8 with TRBJ1-1; a weak D assignment points to TRBD1 (5 bases agree). Sequencing was carried out using PBMCs or T cells enriched from blood (not recorded which). This sequence was found in a woman aged 40 to 55 who had recovered from COVID-19. The CDR3 reads CASSLDGRVGTEAFF. The nucleotide sequence is given as TGTGCCAGCAGCTTAGACGGCAGGGTGGGCACTGAAGCTTTCTTT.